The TCR beta chain described here comes from a study of identical twins. This clonotype occurred many times. Each CDR3 protein gets one entry after TCRdb re-called the 5' RACE reads with MiXCR. The sample carries a few hundred thousand distinct CDR3 sequences, around 9.7% recorded once. The germline V gene encodes CDR1 MNHNY and CDR2 SVGAGI (reference sequence). The CDR3 is made up of 16 amino acids. V lost 6 bases to trimming and J lost 7 bases; unmatched junction nucleotides: 9. Input material: naive T cells sorted from blood. The rearrangement joins TRBV6-6 to TRBJ2-2, with 12 bases lining up with TRBD2. This clonotype originated in a woman aged 45-65 years in good health. The CDR3 region is CASSLTSGRVGGELFF. CDR3 nucleotide sequence: TGTGCCAGCAGCTTGACTAGCGGGAGAGTAGGCGGGGAGCTGTTTTTT.